The T cell receptor (beta chain) described here comes from a study of beta chain features in type 1 diabetes. Background on the study: Healthy donors and patients had similar age, gender and cell yields.

General study findings and limits: Patients with Type 1 diabetes showed moderately but significantly shorter TCRB CDR3s in all four CD4+ subsets. Patients and controls would share equally any PCR tilt toward shorter templates.

The investigators reverse transcribed all of the isolated RNA, so they sequenced expressed TCRB transcripts. Assay: immunoSEQ multiplex PCR; the TCRdb copy retains only in-frame clones and omits some. Among 600,000 to 750,000 clones listed, roughly an eighth were seen once. Using CD45RO/CCR7/CD25/CD127/CD95/CD27, CD4+ naive, central memory, regulatory and stem cell-like memory cells were sorted. Looked up from germline, CDR1 is SGHRS and CDR2 is YFSETQ. This CDR3 spans 17 amino acids. Comments on this clone: Its antigen is unidentified. An end of the junction does not agree with germline; a read error may underlie this. Different DNA sequences within this sample yield the same CDR3.

The clonotype originates from a man aged 25-45 years with type 1 diabetes. Specimen: naive CD4+ T cells from blood. This rearrangement joins TRBV5-1 to TRBJ1-1; 8 bases agree with TRBD1. The CDR3 loop is CASSLGIGTGVNTEAFF. CDR3 coding DNA: TGTGCCAGCAGCTTGGGAATCGGGACAGGCGTCAACACTGAAGCTTTCTTT.